The next 19 T cell receptor beta chains were all read from a single sample in a study of tumor and adjacent non-tumor tissue in lung cancer. A modified ARM-PCR protocol with three rounds of nested PCR amplified TCRbeta. TCRdb called the multiplex PCR reads again in MiXCR, with one record for every CDR3 protein. This sample has 71,000 or so distinct CDR3 sequences, with 80% found just once. This sample's RNA came from whole unsorted tissue. Specimen: lung tumor tissue. Receptor source: a woman between 45 and 65 years old with non-small cell lung cancer.

This clonotype is categorized as medium-sized. The chain has TRBV11-2 and TRBJ2-7; 12 nucleotides match TRBD2. The CDR3 is 15 amino acids. Germline assignment: CDR1 SGHAT and CDR2 FQNNGV. V lost 3 bases to trimming and J lost 5 bases; unmatched junction nucleotides: 5. The CDR3, as DNA: TGTGCCAGCAGCTTTGGACTAGCGGGATATGACGAGCAGTACTTC. It yields the protein CASSFGLAGYDEQYF.

Concerning this clonotype: Compared with germline, one end of the junction differs, possibly owing to a read error. The V and J genes are TRBV29-1 and TRBJ1-1, with D uncertain. Germline V gene lookup returns CDR1 SQVTM and CDR2 ANQGSEA. This CDR3 has 14 amino acids. The CDR3 DNA reads as TGCAGCGTTGCAAACACCGCCATGAACACTGAAACTATCTTT. Amino acid sequence: CSVANTAMNTETIF.

In regard to this clonotype: A read error may account for a junction end that differs from germline. The chain employs TRBV10-3 and TRBJ2-7, with D tentatively TRBD1 or TRBD2 (7 bases each). This CDR3 comprises 12 residues. Germline V CDR1 and CDR2: ENHRY, SYGVKD. In nucleotides, the CDR3 is TGTGTCACCGCAGGGGGGGCCTACGAGCAGTACTTT. It encodes CVTAGGAYEQYF.

This rearrangement joins TRBV4-2 to TRBJ2-1, with unresolved D. The CDR3 spans 15 residues. V was shortened by 4 bases and J by 9 bases, with 19 bases between the two germline ends. In germline, CDR1 is LGHNA, CDR2 YNFKEQ. The DNA for the CDR3 is TGTGCCAGCAGCCGAGATGTGGGAAATAACATTGAGCAGTTCTTC. Translated, it gives CASSRDVGNNIEQFF.

In the case of this clonotype: This may be a read error: a much more frequent sequence differs by one nucleotide. The rearrangement links TRBV7-8 to TRBJ1-6; no clear D. CDR3 size: 14 residues. V was trimmed by 2 bases and J by 8 bases, leaving 10 bases between them. Germline-derived CDR1 and CDR2 are SGHVS and FQNEAQ. CDR3 in DNA: TGTGCCAGCAGCTTAAAAGTGTCCTATTCACCCCTCCACTTT. Protein product: CASSLKVSYSPLHF. Filled out from reference TRBV7-8 and TRBJ1-6, the complete variable domain reads GAGVSQSPRYKVAKRGQDVALRCDPISGHVSLFWYQQALGQGPEFLTYFQNEAQLDKSGLPSDRFFAERPEGSVSTLKIQRTQQEDSAVYLCASSLKVSYSPLHFGNGTRLTVT.

The chain is built from TRBV7-3 and TRBJ2-1; the D gene is possibly TRBD2 (5 bases). Looked up from germline, CDR1 is SGHTA and CDR2 is FQGTGA. The CDR3 spans 15 residues. Trimming pared 2 bases from V and 5 bases from J, leaving 13 bases between. The chain's CDR3 is CASSLVGSVNNEQFF. CDR3 bases: TGTGCCAGCAGCTTAGTTGGTAGCGTAAACAATGAGCAGTTCTTC.

Worth noting for this clonotype: At one boundary the junction diverges from the germline segment, which might be a read error. The rearrangement uses TRBV11-3 and TRBJ2-5; 8 positions agree with TRBD1. The CDR3 consists of 14 residues. Germline lookup yields CDR1 SGHNT and CDR2 YENEEA. Here the CDR3 DNA reads TGTGCCAGCAGTCGGGACAGGAGCCAAGATACCCAGGACTTC. As protein: CASSRDRSQDTQDF.

This clonotype was seen once. The junction departs from germline at one end; a sequencing error may be responsible. The genes are TRBV5-4 and TRBJ2-3; D is undetermined. There are 14 residues in the CDR3. Germline lookup yields CDR1 SGHNT and CDR2 YYREEE (reference sequence). Written as DNA, the CDR3 is TGTGCGAGCACCACGTCTCGGCGCACAGATACGCATTATTTT. Translation gives CASTTSRRTDTHYF.

With regard to this clonotype: One end of the junction is discordant with germline, which a read error may explain. The chain employs TRBV20-1 and TRBJ2-5; no firm D call. The CDR3 is 12 amino acids. The germline gives CDR1 DFQATT, CDR2 SNEGSKA (reference sequence). The CDR3 here is CNASRYQETQYF. The CDR3 coding sequence is TGCAATGCTAGTCGGTACCAAGAGACCCAGTACTTC.

The genes are TRBV6-1 and TRBJ2-3, with TRBD2 matching 7 bases. The V segment lost 6 bases and the J segment 6 bases; nucleotides outside the gene matches: 12. CDR1 is MNHNS and CDR2 is SASEGT in the germline V gene. The CDR3 loop spans 15 amino acids. CDR3 residues: CASRPVGGITDTQYF. CDR3 nucleotide sequence: TGTGCCAGCAGACCAGTGGGAGGGATCACGGATACGCAGTATTTT.

A remark on this clonotype: It is likely a read error, because the conserved phenylalanine at the end of the CDR3 is missing. The rearrangement joins TRBV20-1 to TRBJ2-2; D is undetermined. This CDR3 has 10 amino acids. CDR1 and CDR2 from the germline V gene are DFQATT and SNEGSKA (reference sequence). V was trimmed by 7 bases and J by 9 bases, leaving 9 bases between them. CDR3 DNA sequence: TGCAGTGTGGCAGACTGGGAGCTGTTTTTG. Encoded protein: CSVADWELFL.

This clonotype is a singleton in its sample. The junction shows a germline mismatch at one end, possibly a read error. The J gene is TRBJ2-1, the V gene TRBV10-3; TRBD2 agrees at 7 bases. Germline assignment: CDR1 ENHRY and CDR2 SYGVKD. The CDR3 consists of 12 residues. CDR3 loop: CASREGYNGQFF. CDR3 DNA sequence: TGTGCCTCCAGGGAGGGCTACAATGGGCAGTTTTTC.

This clonotype was detected only a few times. An end of the junction differs from the germline gene, which may be a read error. The chain joins TRBV6-6 to TRBJ1-1; the match to TRBD1 covers 9 bases. The CDR3 covers 15 residues. Germline CDR1 and CDR2: MNHNY and SVGAGI (reference sequence). The CDR3 region is CASTAAGQGFPEAFF. For the CDR3, the DNA is TGTGCCAGCACCGCAGCGGGACAGGGATTTCCTGAAGCCTTCTTT.

CDR3 sequence (DNA): TGTGAGACCAGTCCTTCTGCAGGGTCCCTCCAAGAGACCCAGTACTTC. It yields the protein CETSPSAGSLQETQYF. The chain is built from TRBV24-1 and TRBJ2-5; tentatively, D is TRBD1 (5 bases). The CDR3 runs 16 residues. Germline V gene sequence: CDR1 KGHDR, CDR2 SFDVKD.

The J gene is TRBJ1-6, the V gene TRBV30; D unclear. Trimming took off 5 bases at V and 0 bases at J, with 8 bases between the two ends. The germline gives CDR1 GTSNPN, CDR2 SVGIG (reference sequence). This CDR3 is built from 14 residues. CDR3 bases: TGTGCCTGGTTAGGGAGCTCCTATAATTCACCCCTCCACTTT. Protein product: CAWLGSSYNSPLHF.

The chain combines TRBV20-1 with TRBJ2-7; a weak D match, TRBD2 (5 bases). The CDR3 has 17 residues. Germline V gives CDR1 DFQATT, CDR2 SNEGSKA (reference sequence). V was pared by 2 bases and J by 0 bases, with 20 bases between. CDR3 bases: TGCAGTGCTAGAACCTTCGTCGGAGGTTCGGACTCCTACGAGCAGTACTTC. It encodes CSARTFVGGSDSYEQYF.

As to this clonotype: Lacking the conserved final phenylalanine or tryptophan, this CDR3 likely reflects a read error. The limits of the CDR3 on the DNA are not certain, so only TCRdb's listed CDR3 is given. The chain links TRBV29-1 to TRBJ1-2; TRBD1, the table's D call, lacks a check against the DNA. The CDR3 is 12 amino acids in total, end residues counted. Per germline, CDR1 SQVTM and CDR2 ANQGSEA. CDR3 sequence reads: CSVELSNYGYTC.

In its sample, this clonotype was seen a few times. Since a much larger clone is just one base distant, this may be a read error. CDR3 region: CASSFLSTGLTSYTF. The CDR3 DNA is TGCGCCAGCAGCTTCCTAAGTACAGGACTTACTAGCTACACCTTC. The V gene is TRBV5-1, the J gene TRBJ1-2, with a weak D call TRBD1 (5 bases). Germline values: CDR1 SGHRS, CDR2 YFSETQ. The length of the CDR3 is 15 residues. The V end lost 2 bases, the J end lost 9 bases, and 20 bases lay between the germline ends.

The rearrangement joins TRBV4-1 to TRBJ2-5; the D gene is possibly TRBD1 (6 bases). Trimming took off 11 bases at V and 0 bases at J, with 22 bases between the two ends. CDR1 and CDR2 (germline): MGHRA, YSYEKL. This CDR3 is 16 amino acids long. The CDR3 sequence is CADSPGGRTDQETQYF. The DNA for the CDR3 is TGCGCCGACAGCCCAGGCGGCCGGACAGACCAAGAGACCCAGTACTTC.